This TCR beta chain originates from a study of CD8+ T cells in alopecia areata. A note on this clone: What it binds is unknown.

It was cDNA, reverse transcribed from extracted RNA, that served as the sequencing template. Data came from immunoSEQ multiplex PCR; TCRdb stores just in-frame clones and leaves some out. The sample includes some 190,000 clones, about half seen only once; the top ten take 9.5% to 13%. The CDR3 contains 13 residues. The germline gives CDR1 SEHNR, CDR2 FQNEAQ (reference sequence). V dropped 5 bases and J dropped 6 bases, with 14 bases sitting between them. The treatment: oral pan-JAK inhibitor, 5-10 mg twice daily. PBMC-derived CD4+ and CD8+ T cells were sorted. Study results and limitations: Many of the expanded lesional clones endured in scalp and blood while on tofacitinib. Especially in alopecia totalis/universalis, lesional scalp showed greater clonality than normal scalp did.

The clonotype originates from a human donor with alopecia areata. The chain couples TRBV7-9 to TRBJ2-7, with D hard to call. The sample was CD8+ T cells sorted from blood, taken at approximately week 52, from a patient treated with tofacitinib. The CDR3 sequence: CASSHPFSGEQYF. The CDR3 bases are TGTGCCAGCAGCCACCCCTTCTCTGGCGAGCAGTACTTC.